The 22 T cell receptor beta chains below were found in one sample sequenced in a study of T-cell memory formation after mild COVID-19. In TCRdb, the 5' RACE reads were re-called with MiXCR into one record per CDR3 protein. Of roughly 300,000 distinct CDR3 sequences in the sample, approximately 8.4% were seen once. Sequencing was done on a sample of PBMCs or a T cell subset sorted from them (not recorded which). These receptor sequences come from a man between 18 and 29 years old who had mild COVID-19 (a few samples of this study predate the infection). Cell type and time point are not known.

This chain connects TRBV7-9 to TRBJ2-3, with TRBD2 matching over 14 bases. After removal of 4 bases from V and 6 bases from J, the junction contained 12 bases not matched to a gene. Germline V gene sequence: CDR1 SEHNR, CDR2 FQNEAQ (reference sequence). This CDR3 is 18 amino acids long. The CDR3 spells CASSSGLAGEQPRDTQYF. Here the CDR3 DNA reads TGTGCCAGCAGCTCGGGACTAGCGGGGGAGCAGCCCCGGGATACGCAGTATTTT.

The rearrangement uses TRBV7-2 and TRBJ1-5, with 9 bases aligning to TRBD1. From germline, CDR1 is SGHTA and CDR2 FQGNSA. This CDR3 contains 15 residues. V dropped 5 bases and J dropped 6; count of bases not matched to a gene: 8. Written as DNA, the CDR3 is TGTGCCAGCAGCGCGACAGGGGGTAAGGGTCAGCCCCAGCATTTT. Protein: CASSATGGKGQPQHF.

This clonotype was seen repeatedly, ten times or more. The chain has TRBV7-3 and TRBJ2-1; no clear D gene. The CDR3 is 15 amino acids. The germline gives CDR1 SGHTA, CDR2 FQGTGA. The V gene lost 5 bases and the J gene lost 4 bases, with 15 bases spanning the gap. The CDR3 protein is CASSVDTEIYNEQFF. The CDR3 region has the DNA TGTGCCAGCAGCGTCGACACCGAAATATACAATGAGCAGTTCTTC. The variable domain in full, with the rest retrieved from reference TRBV7-3 and TRBJ2-1, is GAGVSQTPSNKVTEKGKYVELRCDPISGHTALYWYRQSLGQGPEFLIYFQGTGAADDSGLPNDRFFAVRPEGSVSTLKIQRTERGDSAVYLCASSVDTEIYNEQFFGPGTRLTVL.

Only a few counts were recorded for this clonotype. In DNA, the CDR3 is TGTGCCAGCAGCTCGACGGGAGTGATCTACGAGCAGTACTTC. Its translation: CASSSTGVIYEQYF. The chain recombines TRBV7-6 with TRBJ2-7, with a weak D call TRBD2 (6 bases). The germline V gene has CDR1 SGHVS and CDR2 FNYEAQ. V lost 4 bases, J lost 3 bases, and 13 bases lay in between. The CDR3 contains 14 residues. Full variable domain (missing parts from reference TRBV7-6 and TRBJ2-7): GAGVSQSPRYKVTKRGQDVALRCDPISGHVSLYWYRQALGQGPEFLTYFNYEAQQDKSGLPNDRFSAERPEGSISTLTIQRTEQRDSAMYRCASSSTGVIYEQYFGPGTRLTVT.

V gene TRBV7-9 combines with J gene TRBJ1-1, with unresolved D. This CDR3 contains 17 residues. The germline V gene has CDR1 SEHNR and CDR2 FQNEAQ (reference sequence). V shed 1 base and J shed 1 base, with 16 bases lying between them. Written as DNA, the CDR3 is TGTGCCAGCAGCTTAGGAATTGGGTCAGGCTCGAACACTGAAGCTTTCTTT. Its protein is CASSLGIGSGSNTEAFF.

This clonotype has more than one count but fewer than ten. This chain links TRBV7-9 with TRBJ2-1; D not certain. Germline CDR1 SEHNR, CDR2 FQNEAQ (reference sequence). The CDR3 contains 12 residues. The V gene lost 5 bases and the J gene lost 5 bases, with 7 bases spanning the gap. Written as DNA, the CDR3 is TGTGCCAGCAGCACCCGGGACAATGAGCAGTTCTTC. Translation gives CASSTRDNEQFF.

This chain connects TRBV3-1 to TRBJ1-3; D remains ambiguous. Germline lookup yields CDR1 LGHDT and CDR2 YNNKEL (reference sequence). V lost 1 base, J lost 2 bases, and 6 bases lay in between. The CDR3 length is 14 residues. CDR3: CASSQASAGNTIYF. CDR3 nucleotides: TGTGCCAGCAGCCAAGCGTCGGCTGGAAACACCATATATTTT. Based on the CDR3 plus reference TRBV3-1 and TRBJ1-3, the full variable domain is DTAVSQTPKYLVTQMGNDKSIKCEQNLGHDTMYWYKQDSKKFLKIMFSYNNKELIINETVPNRFSPKSPDKAHLNLHINSLELGDSAVYFCASSQASAGNTIYFGEGSWLTVV.

The rearrangement joins TRBV4-1 to TRBJ2-3; D may be TRBD1 (5 bases). Germline CDR1 MGHRA, CDR2 YSYEKL. Trimming removed 2 bases from V and 4 bases from J, with 13 bases in between. The CDR3 runs to 15 residues. This chain's CDR3 is CASSQRGMDADTQYF. Here the CDR3 DNA reads TGCGCCAGCAGCCAAAGGGGAATGGACGCAGATACGCAGTATTTT.

The chain is built from TRBV4-3 and TRBJ2-6; possibly TRBD2 for D (6 bases). Germline values: CDR1 LGHNA, CDR2 YSLEER. The V and J ends lost 1 base and 4 bases respectively, with 14 bases between them. The CDR3 consists of 17 residues. The CDR3 reads CASSQVPGGDGANVLTF. The CDR3 bases are TGCGCCAGCAGCCAAGTACCTGGAGGGGACGGGGCCAACGTCCTGACTTTC.

This clonotype was seen a handful of times. The chain has TRBV6-2 or TRBV6-3 and TRBJ2-1, with D uncertain. The V gene's germline CDR1 is MNHEY and CDR2 SVGEGT. Trimming took off 8 bases at V and 0 bases at J, with 8 bases between the two ends. The CDR3 runs to 13 residues. Written as DNA, the CDR3 is TGTGCCAGCCGGGTGAGCTCCTACAATGAGCAGTTCTTC. Its protein product is CASRVSSYNEQFF.

Only a few counts were recorded for this clonotype. This rearrangement joins TRBV7-2 to TRBJ1-1; D gene unclear. The CDR3 spans 14 residues. The germline V gene encodes CDR1 SGHTA and CDR2 FQGNSA. The germline V and J ends were trimmed by 2 bases and 1 base, with 8 bases remaining between them. In nucleotides, the CDR3 is TGTGCCAGCAGCTTACCCTCAGAGAACACTGAAGCTTTCTTT. Translating it yields CASSLPSENTEAFF.

The chain is built from TRBV27 and TRBJ2-7; D not certain. The CDR3 runs 15 residues. Germline V gene sequence: CDR1 MNHEY, CDR2 SMNVEV (reference sequence). V lost 2 bases and J lost 2, with 13 bases in between. The CDR3 DNA is TGTGCCAGCAGTTTAACACACGGTCTTCCCTACGAGCAGTACTTC. Encoded protein: CASSLTHGLPYEQYF.

This clonotype appeared a few times. The rearrangement joins TRBV15 to TRBJ2-7, with 12 bases that match TRBD2. Per the germline V gene, CDR1 is LNHNV and CDR2 is YYDKDF (reference sequence). The CDR3 is made up of 17 amino acids. The V gene end was trimmed by 0 bases and the J gene end by 4 bases; junction bases not matched to a gene: 7. For the CDR3, the DNA is TGTGCCACCAGCAGAGAACTAGCGGGGGGAAAACAGTACGAGCAGTACTTC. Amino acid sequence: CATSRELAGGKQYEQYF.

A few counts support this clonotype. V is TRBV10-3 and J is TRBJ2-2, with TRBD2 identical over 13 bases. The length of the CDR3 is 19 residues. J lost 7 bases, V lost 4 bases, and 15 bases had no gene match. The germline CDR1 and CDR2 sequences are ENHRY and SYGVKD. The CDR3 protein is CAISAGLAGAITIFGELFF. In DNA, the CDR3 is TGTGCCATCAGTGCCGGACTAGCGGGGGCTATCACCATATTCGGGGAGCTGTTTTTT.

As for this clonotype: Since the CDR3 does not end with the conserved phenylalanine or tryptophan, this likely comes from a read error. The limits of the CDR3 on the DNA are not certain, so only TCRdb's listed CDR3 is given. The chain links TRBV5-1 to TRBJ1-3. The germline CDR1 and CDR2 sequences are SGHRS and YFSETQ. Inclusive of both ends, the CDR3 amounts to 9 amino acids. CDR3 sequence reads: CASARHPRL.

This clonotype has just a few counts. The rearrangement uses TRBV2 and TRBJ2-7; D may be TRBD1 or TRBD2 (5 bases each). V lost 2 bases to trimming and J lost 7 bases, with 9 bases between them. The V gene's germline CDR1 is SNHLY and CDR2 FYNNEI. The CDR3 totals 12 residues. The CDR3 DNA reads as TGTGCCAGCAGTGAAAGGGACCTGGAGCAGTACGTC. It encodes CASSERDLEQYV.

This clonotype was counted a few times. The V call is TRBV20-1, the J call TRBJ1-6, with D possibly TRBD1 on 5 matching bases. This CDR3 is 13 amino acids long. CDR1 DFQATT and CDR2 SNEGSKA come from the germline V gene (reference sequence). The germline V and J ends were trimmed by 6 bases and 6 bases, with 12 bases remaining between them. CDR3 region: CSANPGSNSPLHF. CDR3 sequence (DNA): TGCAGTGCGAATCCAGGGAGTAATTCACCCCTCCACTTT.

The table lists this clonotype with many counts. V gene TRBV7-2 combines with J gene TRBJ1-2; D not certain. Germline V gene data show CDR1 as SGHTA and CDR2 as FQGNSA. Trimming removed 2 bases from V and 4 bases from J, with 8 bases in between. CDR3 length: 13 residues. The CDR3 reads CASSLRGSYGYTF. CDR3 nucleotide sequence: TGTGCCAGCAGCTTACGGGGATCCTATGGCTACACCTTC.

This clonotype was seen at least ten times. The V call is TRBV4-3, the J call TRBJ1-2; a weak D match, TRBD1 (5 bases). The V gene's germline CDR1 is LGHNA and CDR2 YSLEER. The V end was cut by 5 bases, the J end by 4 bases, with 8 bases between. The CDR3 contains 12 residues. CDR3 nucleotides: TGCGCCAGCAGCAGCGGGGCCTATGGCTACACCTTC. Translation: CASSSGAYGYTF.

This clonotype has more than one count but fewer than ten. The chain combines TRBV19 with TRBJ1-1; the D is unclear. Germline-derived CDR1 and CDR2 are LNHDA and SQIVND (reference sequence). The length of the CDR3 is 13 residues. As DNA, the CDR3 is TGTAGTAGTTGTCTCGCAGAGAACACTGAAGCTTTCTTT. It encodes CSSCLAENTEAFF.

The chain is built from TRBV21-1 and TRBJ2-7; the table gives TRBD2 as D, unverified against the DNA. TRBV21-1 has pseudogene status. This CDR3 contains 14 residues. In nucleotides, the CDR3 is TGTGCCAGCAGCAAAGGCGGGCTAGCGGGCGAGCAGTACGTC. It codes for CASSKGGLAGEQYV.

This clonotype was seen at least ten times. The chain combines TRBV12-3 or TRBV12-4 with TRBJ2-3, with a weak D call TRBD1 (6 bases). The CDR3 runs 13 residues. V was pared by 6 bases and J by 5 bases, with 12 bases between. The CDR3, as DNA: TGTGCCAGCAGACTCCAGGGGAGAGATACGCAGTATTTT. As protein: CASRLQGRDTQYF.